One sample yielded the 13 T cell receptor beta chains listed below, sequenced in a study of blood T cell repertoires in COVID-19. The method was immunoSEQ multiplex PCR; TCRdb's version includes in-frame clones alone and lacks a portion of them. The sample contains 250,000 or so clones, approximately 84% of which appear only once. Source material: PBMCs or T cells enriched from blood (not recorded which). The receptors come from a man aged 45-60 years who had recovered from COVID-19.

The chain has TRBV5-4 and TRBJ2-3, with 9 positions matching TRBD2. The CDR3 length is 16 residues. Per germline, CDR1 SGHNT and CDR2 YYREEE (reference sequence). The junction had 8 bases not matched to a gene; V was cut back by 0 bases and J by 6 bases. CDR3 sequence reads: CASSLELAGGVDTQYF. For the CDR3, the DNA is TGTGCCAGCAGCTTGGAACTAGCGGGTGGAGTGGATACGCAGTATTTT.

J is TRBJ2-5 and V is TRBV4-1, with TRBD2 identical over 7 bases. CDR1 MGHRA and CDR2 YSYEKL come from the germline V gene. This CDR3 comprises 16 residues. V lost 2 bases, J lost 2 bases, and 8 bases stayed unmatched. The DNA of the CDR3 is TGCGCCAGCAGCCAACCCCGACTAGCTCGTCAAGAGACCCAGTACTTC. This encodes CASSQPRLARQETQYF.

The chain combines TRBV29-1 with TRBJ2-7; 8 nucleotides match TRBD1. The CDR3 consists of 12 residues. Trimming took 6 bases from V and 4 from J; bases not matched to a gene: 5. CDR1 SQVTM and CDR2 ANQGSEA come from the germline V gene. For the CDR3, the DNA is TGCAGCGTAACCAGGGGGCCTTACGAGCAGTACTTC. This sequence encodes CSVTRGPYEQYF.

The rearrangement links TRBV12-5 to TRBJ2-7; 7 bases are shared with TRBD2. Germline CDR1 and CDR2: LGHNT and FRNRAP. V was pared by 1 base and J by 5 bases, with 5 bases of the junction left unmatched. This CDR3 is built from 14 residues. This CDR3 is CASGLGGGPDEQYF. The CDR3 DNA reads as TGTGCTAGTGGTTTGGGGGGGGGTCCCGACGAGCAGTACTTC.

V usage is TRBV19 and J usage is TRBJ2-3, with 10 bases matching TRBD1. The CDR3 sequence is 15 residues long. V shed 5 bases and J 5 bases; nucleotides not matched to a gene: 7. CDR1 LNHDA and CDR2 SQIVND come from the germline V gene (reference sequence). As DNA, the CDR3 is TGTGCCAGTAGTTTCTGGGACAGGGGAAGAGATACGCAGTATTTT. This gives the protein CASSFWDRGRDTQYF.

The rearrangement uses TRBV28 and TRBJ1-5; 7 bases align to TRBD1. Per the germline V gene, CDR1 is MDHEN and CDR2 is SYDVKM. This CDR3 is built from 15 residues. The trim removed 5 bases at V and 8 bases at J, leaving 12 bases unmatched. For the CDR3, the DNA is TGTGCCAGCAGTCCGTCAGGGGGGACATCGGAGCCCCAGCATTTT. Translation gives CASSPSGGTSEPQHF.

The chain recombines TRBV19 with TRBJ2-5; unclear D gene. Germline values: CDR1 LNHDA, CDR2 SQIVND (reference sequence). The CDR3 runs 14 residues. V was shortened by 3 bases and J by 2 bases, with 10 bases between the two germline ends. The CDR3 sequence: CASSMRPPQETQYF. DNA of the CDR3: TGTGCCAGTAGTATGAGGCCGCCGCAAGAGACCCAGTACTTC.

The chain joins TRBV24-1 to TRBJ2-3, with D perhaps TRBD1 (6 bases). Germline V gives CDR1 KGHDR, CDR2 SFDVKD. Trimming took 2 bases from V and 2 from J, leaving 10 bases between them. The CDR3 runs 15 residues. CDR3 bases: TGTGCCACCAGTGATTCCCACAGGGCCACAGATACGCAGTATTTT. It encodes CATSDSHRATDTQYF.

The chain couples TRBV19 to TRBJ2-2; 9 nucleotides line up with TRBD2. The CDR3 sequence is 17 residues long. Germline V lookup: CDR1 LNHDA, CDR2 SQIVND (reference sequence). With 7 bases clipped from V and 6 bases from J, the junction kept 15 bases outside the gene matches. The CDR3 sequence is CASIDGGSGRAAGELFF. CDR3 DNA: TGTGCCAGTATTGACGGGGGTAGCGGGAGAGCGGCCGGGGAGCTGTTTTTT.

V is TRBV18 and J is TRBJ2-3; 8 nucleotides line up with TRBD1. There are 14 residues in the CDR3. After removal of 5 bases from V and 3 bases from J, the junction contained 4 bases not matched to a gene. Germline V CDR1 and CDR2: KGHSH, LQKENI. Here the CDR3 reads CASSIRTGTDTQYF. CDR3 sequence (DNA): TGTGCCAGCTCAATACGGACAGGGACAGATACGCAGTATTTT.

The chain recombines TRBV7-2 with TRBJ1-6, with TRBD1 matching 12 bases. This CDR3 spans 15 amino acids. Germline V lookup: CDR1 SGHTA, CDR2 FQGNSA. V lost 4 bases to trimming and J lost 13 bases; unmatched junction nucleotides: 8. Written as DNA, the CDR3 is TGTGCCAGCAGCTCAGAACGGGACAGGGGGCTCCCCCTCCACTTT. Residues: CASSSERDRGLPLHF.

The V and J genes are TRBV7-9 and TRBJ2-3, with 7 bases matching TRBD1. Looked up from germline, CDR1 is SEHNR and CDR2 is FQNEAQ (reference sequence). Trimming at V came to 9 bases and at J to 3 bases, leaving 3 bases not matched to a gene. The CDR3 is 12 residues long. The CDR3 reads CASGTVTDTQYF. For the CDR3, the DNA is TGTGCCAGTGGGACAGTTACAGATACGCAGTATTTT.

For the CDR3, the DNA is TGCGCCAGCAGCCCCTGGACAGTCAATTCACCCCTCCACTTT. It codes for CASSPWTVNSPLHF. The chain recombines TRBV5-1 with TRBJ1-6; D possibly corresponds to TRBD1 (6 bases). The CDR3 extends over 14 amino acids. Germline CDR1 SGHRS, CDR2 YFSETQ. V was clipped by 4 bases and J by 7 bases, with 12 bases between them.